This T cell receptor beta chain derives from a study of a mutant IDH1 vaccine in newly diagnosed glioma. Study results and limitations: The study observed vaccine-induced immune responses in more than 80% of patients.

The sample's time point: baseline, week 1 (first vaccination visit). Regarding treatment: pre-vaccination baseline after standard-of-care therapy. As to this clone: Its antigen is not known.

V dropped 2 bases and J dropped 5 bases, with 9 bases sitting between them. The CDR3 is made up of 13 amino acids. Germline CDR1 reads SGHTA; CDR2 reads FQGNSA. Using immunoSEQ multiplex PCR, the repertoire was profiled, and TCRdb retains in-frame clones only, with some absent. The sample yields about 68,000 clones, around 79% seen once. The sequence derives from a man in his fifties with glioma. The specimen was PBMCs, collected from a glioma patient treated with radiotherapy, temozolomide or both. V usage is TRBV7-2 and J usage is TRBJ2-5; D possibly corresponds to TRBD1 (6 bases). CDR3 region: CASSLQRGETQYF. The CDR3 DNA follows: TGTGCCAGCAGCTTACAAAGGGGGGAGACCCAGTACTTC. The entire variable domain, with the rest obtained from reference TRBV7-2 and TRBJ2-5, is as follows: GAGVSQSPSNKVTEKGKDVELRCDPISGHTALYWYRQSLGQGLEFLIYFQGNSAPDKSGLPSDRFSAERTGGSVSTLTIQRTQQEDSAVYLCASSLQRGETQYFGPGTRLLVL.